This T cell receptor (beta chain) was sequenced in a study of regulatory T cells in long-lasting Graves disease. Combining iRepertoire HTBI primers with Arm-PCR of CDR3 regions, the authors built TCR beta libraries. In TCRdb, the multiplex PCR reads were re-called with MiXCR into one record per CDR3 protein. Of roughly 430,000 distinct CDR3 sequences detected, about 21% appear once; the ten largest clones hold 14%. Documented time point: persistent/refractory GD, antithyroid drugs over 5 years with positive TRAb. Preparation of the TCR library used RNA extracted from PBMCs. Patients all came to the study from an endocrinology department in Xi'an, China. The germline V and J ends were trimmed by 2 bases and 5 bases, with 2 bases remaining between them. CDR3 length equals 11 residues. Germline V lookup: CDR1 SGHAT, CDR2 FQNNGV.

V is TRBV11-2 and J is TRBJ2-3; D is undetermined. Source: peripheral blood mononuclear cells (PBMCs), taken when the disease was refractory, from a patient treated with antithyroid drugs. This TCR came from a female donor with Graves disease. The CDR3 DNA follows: TGTGCCAGCAGCTTACAAGATACGCAGTATTTT. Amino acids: CASSLQDTQYF.